A single sample is the source of the 29 T cell receptor beta chains below, sequenced in a study of vaccination and CD4 T cells after COVID-19. The treatment denotes: 10-day PBMC culture with coronavirus spike peptide pools or control peptides (ViraFEST assay). The unexposed donor provided CD4+ T cells, which were taken before the COVID-19 pandemic (2011-2018). Sequencing of the DNA from cultured CD4+ T cells was carried out with the Oncomine TCR Beta short-read assay. One entry per CDR3 protein results from TCRdb running MiXCR on the PCR reads. The table lists about 7,600 distinct CDR3 sequences, less than 40% of them singletons. Their recognized antigens are unknown. Sequenced: CD4+ T cells from blood, cultured in vitro. All receptors derive from a human donor in good health.

This chain links TRBV20-1 with TRBJ2-6; a possible D gene is TRBD1 (5 bases). Trimming stripped 3 bases from V and 2 bases from J, with 11 bases between. This CDR3 comprises 15 residues. Germline CDR1 and CDR2: DFQATT and SNEGSKA (reference sequence). In DNA, the CDR3 is TGCAGTGCTAGGGATTGGACACCTGGGGCCAACGTCCTGACTTTC. Translation: CSARDWTPGANVLTF.

This clonotype was picked up a small number of times. J is TRBJ2-3 and V is TRBV20-1; the D gene is possibly TRBD1 (6 bases). The CDR3 sequence is 16 residues long. Between the trimmed V and J ends, which lost 2 bases and 2 bases, there was a span of 17 bases. From germline, CDR1 is DFQATT and CDR2 SNEGSKA (reference sequence). CDR3 residues: CSARPWGQEDTDTQYF. The CDR3, as DNA: TGCAGTGCTAGACCTTGGGGGCAAGAGGACACAGATACGCAGTATTTT.

Only a few counts were recorded for this clonotype. The chain joins TRBV12-3 or TRBV12-4 to TRBJ2-7; 7 bases map to TRBD1. CDR3 length equals 16 residues. The V segment lost 3 bases and the J segment 0 bases; nucleotides outside the gene matches: 8. This CDR3 reads CASSFSARGSSYEQYF. The CDR3 nucleotides read TGTGCCAGCAGTTTTTCGGCCAGGGGGAGCTCCTACGAGCAGTACTTC.

The chain combines TRBV20-1 with TRBJ2-5; D is ambiguous. This CDR3 has 17 residues. V lost 1 base to trimming and J lost 2 bases, with 20 bases between them. CDR1 and CDR2 from the germline V gene are DFQATT and SNEGSKA (reference sequence). CDR3 sequence reads: CSARGLSPNWHQETQYF. The CDR3 bases are TGCAGTGCTAGAGGGCTCTCCCCTAATTGGCATCAAGAGACCCAGTACTTC.

This clonotype was seen more than once but under ten times. The V gene is TRBV7-2, the J gene TRBJ1-5; 11 bases agree with TRBD1. CDR1 and CDR2 (germline): SGHTA, FQGNSA. The junction had 6 bases not matched to a gene; V was cut back by 5 bases and J by 3 bases. The CDR3 sequence is 16 residues long. The DNA for the CDR3 is TGTGCCAGCAGCGTCGGGACAGGGGGGAACAATCAGCCCCAGCATTTT. Its translation is CASSVGTGGNNQPQHF.

J is TRBJ2-5 and V is TRBV18; D gene ambiguous. The CDR3 runs 14 residues. In germline, CDR1 is KGHSH, CDR2 LQKENI. V lost 1 base and J 4 bases, leaving 10 bases between the germline ends. Written as DNA, the CDR3 is TGTGCCAGCTCACCACTAAGGTTAGGAGAGACCCAGTACTTC. Protein: CASSPLRLGETQYF. The complete variable domain, with remaining parts taken from reference TRBV18 and TRBJ2-5, reads NAGVMQNPRHLVRRRGQEARLRCSPMKGHSHVYWYRQLPEEGLKFMVYLQKENIIDESGMPKERFSAEFPKEGPSILRIQQVVRGDSAAYFCASSPLRLGETQYFGPGTRLLVL.

V gene TRBV5-4 combines with J gene TRBJ1-2, with 7 nucleotides matching TRBD1. Germline trimming cut 4 bases from V and 7 bases from J; bases unmatched to any gene: 16. This CDR3 contains 16 residues. Germline V gene lookup returns CDR1 SGHNT and CDR2 YYREEE (reference sequence). CDR3 protein: CASSPAGGKLGSGYTF. The CDR3 DNA sequence: TGTGCCAGCAGCCCCGCAGGGGGAAAGTTGGGAAGTGGCTACACCTTC.

This clonotype was seen a few times. The chain is built from TRBV28 and TRBJ1-2; D may be TRBD1 (6 bases). Germline assignment: CDR1 MDHEN and CDR2 SYDVKM. V lost 6 bases and J lost 5, with 22 bases in between. The CDR3 loop spans 16 amino acids. In DNA form, the CDR3 reads TGTGCCAGCAGGGGTTTGGGGGGCCCACTTAAGTATGGCTACACCTTC. It encodes CASRGLGGPLKYGYTF.

A few counts support this clonotype. The rearrangement links TRBV28 to TRBJ2-1; the D is unclear. The V end lost 6 bases, the J end lost 10 bases, and 10 bases lay between the germline ends. The V gene's germline CDR1 is MDHEN and CDR2 SYDVKM. The CDR3 has 11 residues. CDR3 sequence reads: CASRRMTEQFF. The CDR3 bases are TGTGCCAGCAGACGGATGACCGAGCAGTTCTTC.

This clonotype has only a few counts. V and J are TRBV19 and TRBJ2-6; D perhaps matches TRBD2 (6 bases). The V and J ends lost 4 bases and 0 bases respectively, with 10 bases between them. Germline V gives CDR1 LNHDA, CDR2 SQIVND (reference sequence). This CDR3 region has 16 residues. The CDR3 DNA reads TGTGCCAGTAGTACCGGACTACTCTCTGGGGCCAACGTCCTGACTTTC. Amino acid sequence: CASSTGLLSGANVLTF.

The CDR3: CASSSRTVSGTQYF. CDR3 nucleotides: TGCGCCAGCAGTTCCCGGACAGTGTCGGGGACCCAGTACTTC. The chain has TRBV10-2 and TRBJ2-5; D is possibly TRBD1 (6 bases). V lost 5 bases to trimming and J lost 7 bases, with 17 bases between them. There are 14 residues in the CDR3. The germline gives CDR1 WSHSY, CDR2 SAAADI.

V and J are TRBV10-3 and TRBJ2-1, with 9 bases lining up with TRBD2. Losses at the gene ends were 3 bases for V and 0 bases for J; bases not matched to a gene: 0. The CDR3 has 15 residues. The germline gives CDR1 ENHRY, CDR2 SYGVKD. The CDR3 is CAISDSGSSYNEQFF. The CDR3 DNA follows: TGTGCCATCAGTGATAGCGGGAGCTCCTACAATGAGCAGTTCTTC.

This clonotype has more than one count but fewer than ten. The rearrangement uses TRBV6-4 and TRBJ1-2; the match to TRBD1 covers 7 bases. V lost 4 bases and J lost 4; bases outside the gene matches: 9. This CDR3 has 15 amino acids. Germline V gene sequence: CDR1 MRHNA, CDR2 SNTAGT. The CDR3 loop reads CASSVAGGSIYGYTF. Here the CDR3 DNA reads TGTGCCAGCAGTGTCGCAGGGGGATCTATCTATGGCTACACCTTC.

The chain uses TRBV7-8 and TRBJ2-3; 8 bases agree with TRBD2. V was pared by 1 base and J by 2 bases, with 8 bases of the junction left unmatched. The CDR3 length is 17 residues. The V gene's germline CDR1 is SGHVS and CDR2 FQNEAQ. In nucleotides, the CDR3 is TGTGCCAGCAGCTTAGGGGGGACTAGGGGGATCACAGATACGCAGTATTTT. Residues: CASSLGGTRGITDTQYF.

V and J are TRBV2 and TRBJ2-7, with TRBD2 as a possible D gene (6 bases). The CDR3 length is 13 residues. In germline, CDR1 is SNHLY, CDR2 FYNNEI. Deletions cut 6 bases from V and 3 bases from J, with 12 bases between. The CDR3 reads CASRGGYDYEQYF. CDR3 bases: TGTGCCAGCAGGGGGGGTTACGACTACGAGCAGTACTTC.

This clonotype showed up just a few times. This chain links TRBV19 with TRBJ1-2; TRBD1 is a possible D gene (5 bases). Trimming removed 3 bases at V and 2 bases at J, with 7 bases between. CDR1 and CDR2 (germline): LNHDA, SQIVND (reference sequence). This CDR3 region has 13 residues. The CDR3 reads CASSMAGNYGYTF. DNA for the CDR3: TGTGCCAGTAGTATGGCAGGGAACTATGGCTACACCTTC.

This clonotype showed up just a few times. The CDR3 spells CSARVRPTDPLHF. In DNA, the CDR3 is TGCAGTGCTAGAGTCAGACCTACTGATCCCCTCCACTTT. The chain joins TRBV20-1 to TRBJ1-6; D is unresolved. The CDR3 totals 13 residues. The germline gives CDR1 DFQATT, CDR2 SNEGSKA (reference sequence). V lost 1 base to trimming and J lost 13 bases, with 14 bases between them.

This sequence joins TRBV28 and TRBJ2-7, with D possibly being TRBD1 (5 bases). In germline, CDR1 is MDHEN, CDR2 SYDVKM. CDR3 size: 14 residues. The ends were cut back, 6 bases at V and 6 bases at J, with 18 bases in the middle. Written as DNA, the CDR3 is TGTGCCAGCAGGTTTAGGGGTTCTGTGGGCGAGCAGTACTTC. This encodes CASRFRGSVGEQYF.

This clonotype was seen only once. The chain carries TRBV7-2 and TRBJ2-1; tentatively, D is TRBD1 (6 bases). Germline V gives CDR1 SGHTA, CDR2 FQGNSA. Trimming cost V 5 bases and J 1 base, with 15 bases left between them. The CDR3 is 16 amino acids. The CDR3 region is CASSPSGGRSYNEQFF. CDR3 coding DNA: TGTGCCAGCAGCCCCAGTGGGGGCCGGTCCTACAATGAGCAGTTCTTC. Together with reference TRBV7-2 and TRBJ2-1, the CDR3 gives the full variable domain: GAGVSQSPSNKVTEKGKDVELRCDPISGHTALYWYRQSLGQGLEFLIYFQGNSAPDKSGLPSDRFSAERTGGSVSTLTIQRTQQEDSAVYLCASSPSGGRSYNEQFFGPGTRLTVL.

The J gene is TRBJ2-3, the V gene TRBV28, with TRBD2 as a possible D gene (6 bases). Germline loops: CDR1 MDHEN, CDR2 SYDVKM. The germline V and J ends were trimmed by 7 bases and 0 bases, with 14 bases remaining between them. The length of the CDR3 is 15 residues. The CDR3 nucleotides read TGTGCCAGCACCTTGGGGGGTATCAGCACAGATACGCAGTATTTT. Its translation: CASTLGGISTDTQYF.

This clonotype was recorded a few times. The DNA for the CDR3 is TGTGCCAGCAGCTTAGGAGTTTTATTTGGTCGGCGGAGCAATCAGCCCCAGCATTTT. Residues: CASSLGVLFGRRSNQPQHF. This rearrangement joins TRBV7-9 to TRBJ1-5; D call uncertain. The CDR3 contains 19 residues. Germline assignment: CDR1 SEHNR and CDR2 FQNEAQ (reference sequence). The V end was cut by 1 base, the J end by 1 base, with 20 bases between. The full variable domain, in which reference TRBV7-9 and TRBJ1-5 provide the parts outside the CDR3, is DTGVSQNPRHKITKRGQNVTFRCDPISEHNRLYWYRQTLGQGPEFLTYFQNEAQLEKSRLLSDRFSAERPKGSFSTLEIQRTEQGDSAMYLCASSLGVLFGRRSNQPQHFGDGTRLSIL.

CDR3 nucleotides: TGTGCCAGCAGCTCCTTAGGCCGGGGGGGCACTGGTGAGCAGTTCTTC. Its translation: CASSSLGRGGTGEQFF. V usage is TRBV7-8 and J usage is TRBJ2-1; 8 nucleotides align to TRBD2. Germline CDR1 reads SGHVS; CDR2 reads FQNEAQ. Germline trimming cut 4 bases from V and 9 bases from J; bases unmatched to any gene: 14. CDR3 length: 16 residues.

A few counts support this clonotype. V usage is TRBV7-2 and J usage is TRBJ2-1; 16 nucleotides match TRBD2. The CDR3 sequence is 15 residues long. The V and J ends lost 5 bases and 9 bases, in that order; junction bases with no gene match: 4. Germline V lookup: CDR1 SGHTA, CDR2 FQGNSA. Here the CDR3 DNA reads TGTGCCAGCAGCACAGGGACTAGCGGGAGGGGTGAGCAGTTCTTC. It codes for CASSTGTSGRGEQFF.

This clonotype occurred a few times. The chain has TRBV7-8 and TRBJ2-5, with 9 bases fitting TRBD2. The CDR3 sequence is 16 residues long. The germline CDR1 and CDR2 sequences are SGHVS and FQNEAQ. J gave up 5 bases and V 3 bases, and 10 bases lay outside the gene matches. In DNA, the CDR3 is TGTGCCAGCAGCTTGGTAGCGGGGGTTGTTTATGAGACCCAGTACTTC. Translation gives CASSLVAGVVYETQYF.

The table lists this clonotype with a few counts. The genes are TRBV27 and TRBJ2-5; D is undetermined. V was trimmed by 7 bases and J by 4 bases, leaving 13 bases between them. This CDR3 is built from 13 residues. In germline, CDR1 is MNHEY, CDR2 SMNVEV (reference sequence). The CDR3 DNA reads as TGTGCCAGCATTCCCGTTTACGGAGAGACCCAGTACTTC. As protein: CASIPVYGETQYF.

V is TRBV6-1 and J is TRBJ1-5; no firm D call. The CDR3 loop spans 15 amino acids. V lost 6 bases and J lost 3, with 15 bases in between. The germline gives CDR1 MNHNS, CDR2 SASEGT. CDR3 region: CASSPDGRYNQPQHF. The DNA of the CDR3 is TGTGCCAGCAGCCCCGATGGGCGGTACAATCAGCCCCAGCATTTT.

This chain connects TRBV5-6 to TRBJ1-6; D may be TRBD1 (6 bases). This CDR3 spans 15 amino acids. V lost 2 bases and J 11 bases, leaving 17 bases between the germline ends. Germline V CDR1 and CDR2: SGHDT, YYEEEE. The CDR3 sequence is CASSFYMGANPPLHF. CDR3 DNA sequence: TGTGCCAGCAGCTTTTACATGGGGGCCAATCCACCCCTCCACTTT.

The count of this clonotype is one. The chain joins TRBV6-5 to TRBJ2-2, with D possibly TRBD2 on 6 matching bases. CDR3 length: 17 residues. Trimming pared 0 bases from V and 1 base from J, leaving 12 bases between. In germline, CDR1 is MNHEY, CDR2 SVGAGI. The CDR3 DNA follows: TGTGCCAGCAGTTACTCAACCCGGGGGTGGAACACCGGGGAGCTGTTTTTT. Translation: CASSYSTRGWNTGELFF.

This chain connects TRBV28 to TRBJ1-6; tentative D call: TRBD1 (6 bases). CDR1 and CDR2 from the germline V gene are MDHEN and SYDVKM. The CDR3 runs 15 residues. V was clipped by 5 bases and J by 6 bases, with 14 bases between them. CDR3 nucleotides: TGTGCCAGCAGTCCACAGGGCCCCGGTAATTCACCCCTCCACTTT. Protein sequence: CASSPQGPGNSPLHF.